This passage covers 27 T cell receptor beta chains from one sample sequenced in a study of tissue T cells after allogeneic stem cell transplantation. Time point: mouse harvest day 7 after allogeneic transplant. Mouse grafts combined 10^7 T-cell-depleted bone marrow cells with 10^6 splenic CD5+ T cells. Profiling relied on immunoSEQ multiplex PCR, and the TCRdb table lists in-frame clones only, not all of them. The sample holds 6,500 to 7,500 clones, approximately 46% seen once. Material: gut tissue. Receptors originate from a female BALB/c mouse given C57BL/6 T cells with graft-versus-host disease after an allogeneic hematopoietic cell transplant.

Turning to this clone: The gene symbols are mouse symbols. The read terminates 1 residue before the CDR3 end, so the remaining end is supplied by the germline J gene. The chain links TRBV26 to TRBJ2-4; perhaps D is TRBD1 or TRBD2 (5 bases each). The germline V gene encodes CDR1 KGHPV and CDR2 FQNQEV (reference sequence). This CDR3 has 16 residues. V was cut by 1 base and J by 1 base, with 12 bases left in between. The sequenced CDR3 bases are TGTGCCAGCAGTCTGTGGGGGAAAACCGGTCAAAACACCTTGTAC. This encodes CASSLWGKTGQNTLY. The complete CDR3 reads CASSLWGKTGQNTLYF.

In regard to this clone: Genes here carry mouse names. Coverage ceases 1 residue before the CDR3 finishes, and the germline J gene fills in the end. The V and J genes are TRBV13-1 and TRBJ2-2; tentative D call: TRBD2 (6 bases). The CDR3 covers 15 residues. Germline CDR1 is NSHNY and CDR2 is SYGAGN. V lost 0 bases to trimming and J lost 2 bases, with 8 bases between them. This chain's CDR3 is CASSDAGVNTGQLYF. The DNA read from the CDR3 is TGTGCCAGCAGTGATGCTGGGGTTAACACCGGGCAGCTCTAC.

This clone has more than one count but fewer than ten. The genes are named according to mouse. The read is 1 residue too short to cover the CDR3 end, so that end is filled in from the germline J gene. The chain joins TRBV31 to TRBJ1-2, with no clear D. The germline CDR1 and CDR2 sequences are GKSSPN and SITVG. Trimming removed 3 bases at V and 3 bases at J, with 11 bases between. The CDR3 spans 13 residues. CDR3 DNA, as far as it was read: TGTGCCTGGAGGGACGGGAGGGACTCCGACTACACC. Translating it yields CAWRDGRDSDYT. The complete CDR3 sequence is CAWRDGRDSDYTF.

Notes on this clone: The gene names given are mouse names. The CDR3 end lies 1 residue beyond the end of the read and is filled in from the germline J gene. This sequence joins TRBV23 and TRBJ2-5; whether TRBD1, the table's D call, matches the DNA was not checked. The CDR3 has 13 amino acids. Germline V gene sequence: CDR1 KGHTA, CDR2 FQNQQP. The CDR3 region is CSSSRDRQDTQYF. CDR3 bases read: TGCTCCAGCAGTCGGGACAGACAAGACACCCAGTAC. Supplemented by reference TRBV23 and TRBJ2-5, the full variable domain reads DAAVTQKPRYLIKMKGQEAEMKCIPEKGHTAVFWYQQKQSKELKFLIYFQNQQPLDQIDMVKERFSAVCPSSSLCSLGIRTCEAEDSALYLCSSSRDRQDTQYFGPGTRLLVL.

A few counts support this clone. The listed genes are named as in mouse. The read ends 1 residue shy of where the CDR3 ends; the end is completed using the germline J gene. The J gene is TRBJ1-4, the V gene TRBV26, with 7 bases matching TRBD1. The CDR3 is made up of 14 amino acids. V was clipped by 8 bases and J by 2 bases; unmatched bases: 5. Germline lookup yields CDR1 KGHPV and CDR2 FQNQEV (reference sequence). The covered CDR3 bases are TGTGCCAGCGCCCGGGACAGATCCAACGAAAGATTATTT. This encodes CASARDRSNERLF. The full-length CDR3 reads as CASARDRSNERLFF. The whole variable domain, filled in from reference TRBV26 and TRBJ1-4, reads NSKVIQTPRYLVKGQGQKAKMRCIPEKGHPVVFWYQQNKNNEFKFLINFQNQEVLQQIDMTEKRFSAECPSNSPCSLEIQSSEAGDSALYLCASARDRSNERLFFGHGTKLSVL.

In its sample, this clone is medium-sized. Mouse names are used for the genes. The CDR3 end lies 1 residue beyond the end of the read and is filled in from the germline J gene. The V and J genes are TRBV26 and TRBJ1-4, with a weak D call TRBD1 (6 bases). V was trimmed by 2 bases and J by 2 bases, leaving 6 bases between them. Germline CDR1 is KGHPV and CDR2 is FQNQEV (reference sequence). The CDR3 has 14 amino acids. CDR3 region: CASSLDRSNERLFF. The CDR3 DNA, read in part, is TGTGCCAGCAGTCTGGACAGGTCCAACGAAAGATTATTT.

To note about this clone: Gene labels here are mouse ones. The CDR3 is cut off 1 residue early in the read; its end comes from the germline J gene. This sequence joins TRBV26 and TRBJ2-1; a weak D match, TRBD1 (6 bases). The CDR3 spans 13 residues. The germline V and J ends were trimmed by 4 bases and 5 bases, with 9 bases remaining between them. The V gene's germline CDR1 is KGHPV and CDR2 FQNQEV (reference sequence). This CDR3 reads CASSHRVDAEQFF. The CDR3 bases that were read are TGTGCCAGCAGTCACAGGGTGGATGCTGAGCAGTTC.

This clone turned up a few times. Mouse names are used for the genes. The CDR3 is cut off 1 residue early in the read; its end comes from the germline J gene. V and J are TRBV1 and TRBJ2-7; D gene unclear. Germline V gene data show CDR1 as NSQYPW and CDR2 as LRSPGD (reference sequence). Trimming removed 1 base at V and 4 bases at J, with 5 bases between. The CDR3 totals 12 residues. The part of the CDR3 DNA that was read is TGCACCTGCAGTGCAGTACAGTATGAACAGTAC. It is translated as CTCSAVQYEQY. The entire CDR3 is CTCSAVQYEQYF.

In the case of this clone: Germline and genes: mouse. The read falls 1 residue short of the CDR3 end, and the missing part is taken from the germline J gene. The rearrangement joins TRBV15 to TRBJ2-2; D not certain. CDR1 SGHND and CDR2 FRSKSL come from the germline V gene. V shed 1 base and J shed 0 bases, with 3 bases lying between them. This CDR3 region has 14 residues. The CDR3 here is CASSLGANTGQLYF. CDR3 DNA, as far as it was read: TGTGCCAGCAGTTTAGGTGCAAACACCGGGCAGCTCTAC.

Concerning this clone: Mouse gene names and germline throughout. The CDR3 goes on 1 residue after the read ends, and that part is filled in from the germline J gene. The rearrangement joins TRBV26 to TRBJ1-1; D gene ambiguous. Germline V gives CDR1 KGHPV, CDR2 FQNQEV (reference sequence). V shed 0 bases and J shed 7 bases, with 9 bases lying between them. The CDR3 has 13 residues. This CDR3 reads CASSLSRAEEVFF. The CDR3 bases that were read are TGTGCCAGCAGTCTGTCGAGGGCAGAAGAAGTCTTC.

Details on this clone: Genes and germline are mouse. The read terminates 1 residue before the CDR3 end, so the remaining end is supplied by the germline J gene. V usage is TRBV26 and J usage is TRBJ2-7, with unresolved D. This CDR3 is 13 amino acids long. Germline-derived CDR1 and CDR2 are KGHPV and FQNQEV (reference sequence). V lost 2 bases and J 2 bases, leaving 7 bases between the germline ends. CDR3 region: CASSLPATYEQYF. The DNA read from the CDR3 is TGTGCCAGCAGTCTGCCCGCCACCTATGAACAGTAC.

This clone was counted a few times. Gene names and germline match the mouse. The CDR3 goes on 1 residue after the read ends, and that part is filled in from the germline J gene. The gene calls are TRBV13-2 and TRBJ2-5; D gene uncertain. CDR3 length equals 13 residues. Germline-derived CDR1 and CDR2 are NNHNN and SYGAGS (reference sequence). V was shortened by 2 bases and J by 5 bases, with 9 bases between the two germline ends. The CDR3 is CASGDLTGDTQYF. The CDR3 bases that were read are TGTGCCAGCGGTGACCTGACGGGAGACACCCAGTAC.

For this clone: Gene names are mouse gene names. Read coverage stops 1 residue before the CDR3 terminus; the germline J gene supplies the remainder. V usage is TRBV16 and J usage is TRBJ1-1; a weak D match, TRBD1 (6 bases). The CDR3 totals 13 residues. The germline V gene encodes CDR1 SGHSA and CDR2 FRNQAP. Trimming left V 3 bases short and J 1 base short, with 6 bases between. The sequenced part of the CDR3 DNA is TGTGCAAGCAGCTTGGGACAAAACACAGAAGTCTTC. This encodes CASSLGQNTEVF. Given in full, the CDR3 is CASSLGQNTEVFF.

This clone was counted a few times. Genes and germline come from the mouse. The read finishes 1 residue shy of the CDR3 end, and the germline J gene is used to complete it. J is TRBJ2-3 and V is TRBV26; D is unresolved. The CDR3 spans 14 residues. V was shortened by 6 bases and J by 0 bases, with 10 bases between the two germline ends. CDR1 is KGHPV and CDR2 is FQNQEV in the germline V gene (reference sequence). The CDR3 reads CASSLTSSAETLYF. The CDR3 bases that were read are TGTGCCAGCAGCCTGACATCTAGTGCAGAAACGCTGTAT. Filled out from reference TRBV26 and TRBJ2-3, the complete variable domain reads NSKVIQTPRYLVKGQGQKAKMRCIPEKGHPVVFWYQQNKNNEFKFLINFQNQEVLQQIDMTEKRFSAECPSNSPCSLEIQSSEAGDSALYLCASSLTSSAETLYFGSGTRLTVL.

Note on this clone: Germline and genes here are mouse. The observed sequence ends 1 residue before the CDR3 terminus, with the missing tail filled in from the germline J gene. The J gene is TRBJ2-5, the V gene TRBV15; TRBD2 matches at 11 bases. Looked up from germline, CDR1 is SGHND and CDR2 is FRSKSL. The V and J ends lost 3 bases and 2 bases, in that order; junction bases with no gene match: 4. The CDR3 loop spans 16 amino acids. CDR3 loop: CASSFLLGGRQDTQYF. The sequenced part of the CDR3 DNA is TGTGCCAGCAGTTTTCTACTGGGGGGGCGCCAAGACACCCAGTAC.

Concerning this clone: Gene names denote mouse genes. The missing CDR3 end, 1 residue past where the read stops, is filled in from the germline J gene. The rearrangement links TRBV13-2 to TRBJ1-5, with a tentative D call TRBD1 (6 bases). Germline loops: CDR1 NNHNN, CDR2 SYGAGS (reference sequence). V was pared by 3 bases and J by 0 bases, with 10 bases between. CDR3 length: 15 residues. The part of the CDR3 DNA that was read is TGTGCCAGCGGTGGAACAGGGTATAACAACCAGGCTCCGCTT. Translating it yields CASGGTGYNNQAPL. The full CDR3 is CASGGTGYNNQAPLF.

A word on this clone: Here the gene names and germline are mouse. The read ends 1 residue before the CDR3 terminus; that terminus is restored from the germline J gene. The chain joins TRBV23 to TRBJ2-7; the table's D call of TRBD1 was not tested on the DNA. Germline CDR1 and CDR2: KGHTA and FQNQQP. There are 13 residues in the CDR3. The CDR3 sequence: CSSSLRQSYEQYF. Partial CDR3 DNA: TGCTCCAGCAGTCTTCGACAGTCCTATGAACAGTAC.

As regards this clone: Gene names refer to mouse genes. The read ends 1 residue shy of where the CDR3 ends; the end is completed using the germline J gene. The J gene is TRBJ2-7, the V gene TRBV3; 12 bases agree with TRBD2. This CDR3 has 13 amino acids. The V gene's germline CDR1 is SNHLY and CDR2 FYNGKV (reference sequence). The junction had 1 base not matched to a gene; V was cut back by 4 bases and J by 6 bases. The CDR3 bases that were read are TGTGCCAGCAGCTGGGACTGGGGGGCTGAACAGTAC. As protein: CASSWDWGAEQY. The CDR3 as a whole reads CASSWDWGAEQYF.

Comment on this clone: Gene names refer to mouse genes. CDR3 DNA (partial): TGTGCCAGCAGTCCGGGCCTTAACCAAGACACCCAGTAC. Translation gives CASSPGLNQDTQY. The full CDR3 reads CASSPGLNQDTQYF. The genes are TRBV26 and TRBJ2-5; D is unclear. The read terminates 1 residue ahead of where the CDR3 ends, so the germline J gene completes it. The V and J ends lost 4 bases and 0 bases respectively, with 8 bases between them. The germline V gene encodes CDR1 KGHPV and CDR2 FQNQEV (reference sequence). The CDR3 contains 14 residues.

For this clone: Genes here carry mouse names. With the read ending 1 residue before the CDR3 end, the germline J gene is used to fill in that end. This rearrangement joins TRBV13-3 to TRBJ2-7, with 9 bases matching TRBD2. There are 16 residues in the CDR3. Germline values: CDR1 NNHDY, CDR2 SYVADS. V lost 0 bases and J lost 0; bases outside the gene matches: 4. Partial CDR3 DNA: TGTGCCAGCAGTGATGATTCCTGGGGGGGCTCCTATGAACAGTAC. Encoded protein: CASSDDSWGGSYEQY. The whole CDR3 protein reads CASSDDSWGGSYEQYF.

This clone has just a few counts. Gene and germline names: mouse. The read terminates 1 residue before the CDR3 end, so the remaining end is supplied by the germline J gene. The sample has other DNA sequences that encode this CDR3 too. This sequence joins TRBV26 and TRBJ2-7, with D perhaps TRBD1 (6 bases). Germline V gene lookup returns CDR1 KGHPV and CDR2 FQNQEV (reference sequence). With 3 bases removed from V and 0 bases from J, the gap between germline ends came to 9 bases. There are 14 residues in the CDR3. The CDR3 reads CASSLGQSSYEQYF. The covered CDR3 bases are TGTGCCAGCAGTCTTGGACAGAGCTCCTATGAACAGTAC. The entire variable domain, with the rest obtained from reference TRBV26 and TRBJ2-7, is as follows: NSKVIQTPRYLVKGQGQKAKMRCIPEKGHPVVFWYQQNKNNEFKFLINFQNQEVLQQIDMTEKRFSAECPSNSPCSLEIQSSEAGDSALYLCASSLGQSSYEQYFGPGTRLTVL.

Comments on this clone: The listed genes are named as in mouse. Coverage ceases 1 residue before the CDR3 finishes, and the germline J gene fills in the end. The gene calls are TRBV26 and TRBJ2-1; 9 nucleotides match TRBD2. Germline V gene sequence: CDR1 KGHPV, CDR2 FQNQEV (reference sequence). The CDR3 is made up of 14 amino acids. V shed 4 bases, J shed 7 bases, and the junction held 5 bases outside the gene matches. Incomplete CDR3 DNA: TGTGCCAGCAGTCCCCGGACTGGGGTGGCTGAGCAGTTC. Encoded protein: CASSPRTGVAEQF. The whole CDR3 protein reads CASSPRTGVAEQFF.

As concerns this clone: The gene names here belong to mouse. The CDR3 end falls 1 residue outside the read, so it is completed with the germline J gene. The chain employs TRBV2 and TRBJ2-1; D might be TRBD2 (5 bases). V shed 0 bases and J shed 1 base, with 7 bases lying between them. Germline V gives CDR1 LGHNA, CDR2 YSYQKL. The CDR3 covers 15 residues. The sequenced part of the CDR3 DNA is TGTGCCAGCAGCCAAGATGGGGTCAACTATGCTGAGCAGTTC. Translated: CASSQDGVNYAEQF. The whole CDR3 sequence reads CASSQDGVNYAEQFF.

As to this clone: All gene names here are mouse names. Coverage ceases 1 residue before the CDR3 finishes, and the germline J gene fills in the end. This same CDR3 is encoded by further DNA sequences in the sample. The chain recombines TRBV1 with TRBJ2-1; D remains ambiguous. Germline lookup yields CDR1 NSQYPW and CDR2 LRSPGD (reference sequence). The CDR3 contains 14 residues. V shed 3 bases and J shed 1 base, with 7 bases lying between them. The sequenced CDR3 bases are TGCACCTGCAGTGCGCCAGGAAACTATGCTGAGCAGTTC. Translation gives CTCSAPGNYAEQF. The entire CDR3 protein reads CTCSAPGNYAEQFF.

Concerning this clone itself: Gene names and germline match the mouse. The CDR3 end is not reached by the read, which stops 1 residue before it; the germline J gene fills it in. The chain employs TRBV21 and TRBJ2-2, with D uncertain. TRBV21 is an ORF; its function is uncertain. With 6 bases removed from V and 0 bases from J, the gap between germline ends came to 5 bases. The CDR3 consists of 13 residues. The CDR3 protein is CASRHTNTGQLYF. CDR3 bases read: TGTGCTAGCAGACACACAAACACCGGGCAGCTCTAC.

Note on this clone: Gene names follow the mouse nomenclature. The read stops 1 residue short of the end of the CDR3; the missing end is completed from the germline J gene. The chain combines TRBV3 with TRBJ2-4; no definite D call. Trimming removed 1 base at V and 2 bases at J, with 4 bases between. Germline V gene data show CDR1 as SNHLY and CDR2 as FYNGKV (reference sequence). This CDR3 comprises 13 residues. The CDR3 DNA, read in part, is TGTGCCAGCAGCTTAGATATTCAAAACACCTTGTAC. Its protein product is CASSLDIQNTLY. The whole CDR3 reads CASSLDIQNTLYF.

To note about this clone: Gene names are the mouse ones. The missing CDR3 end, 1 residue past where the read stops, is filled in from the germline J gene. The chain recombines TRBV16 with TRBJ2-7, with 7 bases aligning to TRBD2. CDR1 and CDR2 (germline): SGHSA, FRNQAP. V trimming: 1 base; J trimming: 4 bases; junction bases outside the gene matches: 1. CDR3 size: 13 residues. The CDR3 region is CASSLVGGYEQYF. CDR3 DNA, as far as it was read: TGTGCAAGCAGCTTAGTTGGGGGGTATGAACAGTAC. Supplemented by reference TRBV16 and TRBJ2-7, the full variable domain reads NAGVIQTPRHKVTGKGQEATLWCEPISGHSAVFWYRQTIVQGLEFLTYFRNQAPIDDSGMPKERFSAQMPNQSHSTLKIQSTQPQDSAVYLCASSLVGGYEQYFGPGTRLTVL.